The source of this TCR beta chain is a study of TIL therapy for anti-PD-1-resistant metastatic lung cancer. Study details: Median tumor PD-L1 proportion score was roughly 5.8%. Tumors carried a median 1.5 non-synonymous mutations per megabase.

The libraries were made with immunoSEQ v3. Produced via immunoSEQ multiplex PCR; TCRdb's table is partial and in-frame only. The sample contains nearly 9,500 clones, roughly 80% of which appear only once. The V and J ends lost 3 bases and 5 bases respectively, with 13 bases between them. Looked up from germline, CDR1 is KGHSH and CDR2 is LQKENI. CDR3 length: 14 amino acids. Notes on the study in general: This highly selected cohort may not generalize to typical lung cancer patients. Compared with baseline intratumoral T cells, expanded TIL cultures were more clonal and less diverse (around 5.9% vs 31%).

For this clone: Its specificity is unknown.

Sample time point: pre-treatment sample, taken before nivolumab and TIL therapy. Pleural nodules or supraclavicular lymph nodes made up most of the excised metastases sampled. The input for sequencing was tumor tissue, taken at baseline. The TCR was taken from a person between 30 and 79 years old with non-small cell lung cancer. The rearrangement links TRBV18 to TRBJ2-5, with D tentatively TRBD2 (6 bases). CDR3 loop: CASSPSGGKETQYF. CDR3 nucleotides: TGTGCCAGCTCACCCTCTGGGGGGAAGGAGACCCAGTACTTC.